A selection of T cell receptor beta chains follows, all from one sample in a study of cytomegalovirus exposure and HLA in healthy donors. This table comes from immunoSEQ multiplex PCR, and its TCRdb copy is limited to in-frame clones, with some not included. The sample records some 140,000 clones, 60% to 80% being singletons. Specimen: PBMCs. The receptors were sampled from a male donor in good health and CMV-seronegative. Both conserved end residues are part of each CDR3. Fields, in order: V gene, clone size, D gene, J gene, CDR3 length, CDR3 DNA, CDR3 protein. A D gene is named only where the DNA matches it firmly. Not every row has a clone size; where given, it reads once, few, many or a size class.

v_call: TRBV5-1; clone_size: -; d_call: -; j_call: TRBJ2-3; cdr3_length: 15; cdr3_nt: TGCGCCAGCAGCCTTCAAACTAGTGCCGCAGATACGCAGTATTTT; cdr3_aa: CASSLQTSAADTQYF
v_call: TRBV4-1; clone_size: -; d_call: -; j_call: TRBJ2-3; cdr3_length: 13; cdr3_nt: TGCGCCAGCAGCCAGCGGGACACAGATACGCAGTATTTT; cdr3_aa: CASSQRDTDTQYF
v_call: TRBV4-3; clone_size: -; d_call: -; j_call: TRBJ1-3; cdr3_length: 14; cdr3_nt: TGCGCCAGCTACGGGCGGGAGGCTGGAAACACCATATATTTT; cdr3_aa: CASYGREAGNTIYF
v_call: TRBV27; clone_size: -; d_call: TRBD1; j_call: TRBJ1-2; cdr3_length: 13; cdr3_nt: TGTGCCAGCAGTCGGGTGACAGGGAGCGGCTACACCTTC; cdr3_aa: CASSRVTGSGYTF
v_call: TRBV7-3; clone_size: few; d_call: -; j_call: TRBJ2-7; cdr3_length: 16; cdr3_nt: TGTGCCAGCAGTCGAGGACCGGGACAAGGAGAGCACGAGCAGTACTTC; cdr3_aa: CASSRGPGQGEHEQYF
v_call: TRBV13; clone_size: once; d_call: -; j_call: TRBJ1-1; cdr3_length: 14; cdr3_nt: TGTGCCAGCAGCCCTACTTCGGGGAGCACTGAAGCTTTCTTT; cdr3_aa: CASSPTSGSTEAFF
v_call: TRBV13; clone_size: -; d_call: TRBD1; j_call: TRBJ2-1; cdr3_length: 15; cdr3_nt: TGTGCCAGCAGCTTAGCCATCGGGACAGCGGTTGAGCAGTTCTTC; cdr3_aa: CASSLAIGTAVEQFF
v_call: TRBV29-1; clone_size: few; d_call: -; j_call: TRBJ1-3; cdr3_length: 14; cdr3_nt: TGCAGCGTTCTAACGCCGAGCTCTGGAAACACCATATATTTT; cdr3_aa: CSVLTPSSGNTIYF
v_call: TRBV9; clone_size: -; d_call: -; j_call: TRBJ1-1; cdr3_length: 17; cdr3_nt: TGTGCCAGCAGCGTAGCAAGGGGACTTGGGATGAACACTGAAGCTTTCTTT; cdr3_aa: CASSVARGLGMNTEAFF
v_call: TRBV19; clone_size: -; d_call: TRBD1; j_call: TRBJ2-1; cdr3_length: 14; cdr3_nt: TGTGCCAGTAGTATGTGGGACAGAGACGGTGAGCAGTTCTTC; cdr3_aa: CASSMWDRDGEQFF
v_call: TRBV6-6; clone_size: -; d_call: TRBD1; j_call: TRBJ2-3; cdr3_length: 15; cdr3_nt: TGTGCCAGCAGGGGACAGGGCCTTGGCACAGATACGCAGTATTTT; cdr3_aa: CASRGQGLGTDTQYF
v_call: TRBV7-2; clone_size: once; d_call: TRBD1; j_call: TRBJ1-5; cdr3_length: 15; cdr3_nt: TGTGCCAGCAGCTTCACGGGACAGAACAATCAGCCCCAGCATTTT; cdr3_aa: CASSFTGQNNQPQHF
v_call: TRBV19; clone_size: -; d_call: -; j_call: TRBJ1-6; cdr3_length: 15; cdr3_nt: TGTGCCAGTAGTAATCGGCAGGGGAGACTTTCACCCCTCCACTTT; cdr3_aa: CASSNRQGRLSPLHF
v_call: TRBV5-3; clone_size: -; d_call: -; j_call: TRBJ2-7; cdr3_length: 15; cdr3_nt: TGTGCCAGAAGCTTACAGGGCGAGGACTCCTACGAGCAGTACTTC; cdr3_aa: CARSLQGEDSYEQYF
v_call: TRBV15; clone_size: -; d_call: TRBD2; j_call: TRBJ2-5; cdr3_length: 16; cdr3_nt: TGTGCCACCAGCGTCCGACTAGCGGGGGGGCCCGAGACCCAGTACTTC; cdr3_aa: CATSVRLAGGPETQYF
v_call: TRBV7-8; clone_size: -; d_call: -; j_call: TRBJ1-5; cdr3_length: 14; cdr3_nt: TGTGCCAGCAGTCGACAGAACTCCGGGCAGCCCCAGCATTTT; cdr3_aa: CASSRQNSGQPQHF
v_call: TRBV5-1; clone_size: -; d_call: TRBD1; j_call: TRBJ2-7; cdr3_length: 15; cdr3_nt: TGCGCCAGCAGCCCCGGACAGGGAAGACGAAACGAGCAGTACTTC; cdr3_aa: CASSPGQGRRNEQYF
v_call: TRBV5-1; clone_size: -; d_call: -; j_call: TRBJ1-2; cdr3_length: 14; cdr3_nt: TGCGCCAGCAGCTTGGGAAGGGAGGAGTATGGCTACACCTTC; cdr3_aa: CASSLGREEYGYTF